The present TCR beta chain was sequenced within a study of CD8 T cells in ankylosing spondylitis. Findings and limits, study-wide: Previously reported in reactive arthritis synovial fluid and blood were some of the motif variants. Reports say disease-linked clones showed up significantly more in matched ankylosing spondylitis synovial fluid. Seemingly distinctive of ankylosing spondylitis blood was a TCR beta motif formed by eight highly homologous variants.

Trimming shortened V by 0 bases and J by 9 bases, and 13 bases separated the two germline ends. The CDR3 has 15 residues. The germline gives CDR1 SGHRS, CDR2 YFSETQ. From the 5' RACE reads, TCRdb called clonotypes with MiXCR, one entry per CDR3 protein. Altogether a few hundred thousand distinct CDR3 sequences are present, 6.5% to 10% being singletons, with the ten largest covering approximately 15%. This clonotype was seen more than once but under ten times. Its target is unknown. The receptor's source is a male donor with ankylosing spondylitis. This chain joins TRBV5-1 and TRBJ1-6; maybe TRBD1 (6 bases). The sample comprised blood, either unsorted or a sorted T cell fraction (not recorded which). This chain's CDR3 is CASSLEQGGFSPLHF. CDR3 nucleotides: TGCGCCAGCAGCTTGGAACAGGGTGGTTTTTCACCCCTCCACTTT.